The clone carrying this TCR beta chain appeared a few times. The antigen remains unidentified. These data are taken from a study of T-cell reconstitution after alpha-beta-depleted transplantation in children. General study findings and limits: Recipient T cells and thymic progenitors that survived were the source of the high TCRbeta diversity seen at day 60 in some patients. One year post-transplant, T-cell counts and diversity were largely derived from T cells produced anew. Reported findings indicate that, about two months after transplant, alpha-beta T cells came from several hundred expanded clones, which were derived from non-depleted graft cells.

The TCRbeta library incorporated unique molecular identifiers. TCRdb recomputed calls from the PCR reads with MiXCR, one row per CDR3 protein. The sample gives approximately 630,000 distinct CDR3 sequences, around 14% of which show up once; around 0.79% is in the top ten. V gave up 7 bases and J gave up 6 bases, with 25 bases separating them. Germline V gives CDR1 MNHNS, CDR2 SASEGT. The CDR3 is 16 amino acids. Sequencing was performed on PBMCs, taken before TCRalphabeta/CD19-depleted stem cell transplant. The rearrangement links TRBV6-1 to TRBJ2-7; D may match TRBD1 or TRBD2 (5 bases each). This clonotype was sampled from a girl aged 2-10 years with congenital amegakaryocytic thrombocytopenia, due to receive a stem cell transplant. CDR3 residues: CASTSGSARDASEQYF. The CDR3 nucleotides are TGTGCCAGCACCTCTGGATCTGCCCGGGACGCTAGCGAGCAGTACTTC.